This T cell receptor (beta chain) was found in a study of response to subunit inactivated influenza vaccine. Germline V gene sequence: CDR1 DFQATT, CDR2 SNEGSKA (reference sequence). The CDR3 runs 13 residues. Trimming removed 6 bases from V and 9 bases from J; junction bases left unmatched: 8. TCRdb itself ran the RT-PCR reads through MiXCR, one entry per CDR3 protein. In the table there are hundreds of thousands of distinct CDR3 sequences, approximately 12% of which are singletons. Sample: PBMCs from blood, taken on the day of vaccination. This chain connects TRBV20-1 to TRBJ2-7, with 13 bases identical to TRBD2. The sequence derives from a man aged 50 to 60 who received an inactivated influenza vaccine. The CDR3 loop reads CSASLAGGPGQYF. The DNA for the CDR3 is TGCAGTGCGTCACTAGCGGGAGGGCCCGGGCAGTACTTC.